The 20 T cell receptor beta chains in this list originate from one sample, sequenced in a study of T cell responses to AZD1222 COVID-19 vaccine. Libraries were prepared by immunoSEQ multiplex PCR; TCRdb keeps only in-frame clonotypes and omits some of them. The data show about 150,000 clones, roughly 87% seen once. Sequencing used peripheral blood, obtained 28 days after the second AZD1222 dose. All receptors come from an adult who received the AZD1222 COVID-19 vaccine.

This chain uses TRBV6-1 with TRBJ1-5; a possible D gene is TRBD1 (5 bases). Deletions cut 3 bases from V and 4 bases from J, with 7 bases between. The CDR3 is 13 residues long. Germline loops: CDR1 MNHNS, CDR2 SASEGT. The CDR3 DNA reads TGTGCCAGCAGTGACAGGGCAAATCAGCCCCAGCATTTT. Translating gives CASSDRANQPQHF.

V usage is TRBV25-1 and J usage is TRBJ1-2, with 10 bases aligning to TRBD1. With 4 bases clipped from V and 8 bases from J, the junction kept 7 bases outside the gene matches. Germline-derived CDR1 and CDR2 are MGHDK and SYGVNS. This CDR3 spans 14 amino acids. The CDR3: CASSATGGPRGYTF. CDR3 DNA: TGTGCCAGCAGTGCGACAGGGGGCCCGAGGGGCTACACCTTC.

This rearrangement joins TRBV7-2 to TRBJ2-1; TRBD2 aligns across 7 bases. CDR1 and CDR2 (germline): SGHTA, FQGNSA. Trimming removed 2 bases from V and 7 bases from J; junction bases left unmatched: 11. This CDR3 contains 16 residues. In DNA, the CDR3 is TGTGCCAGCAGCTTACTGGGCGGGGGTTACCATAATGAGCAGTTCTTC. As protein: CASSLLGGGYHNEQFF.

This CDR3 reads CASSFLGRGAFQETQYF. Here the CDR3 DNA reads TGTGCCAGCAGCTTTTTAGGTCGGGGGGCCTTTCAAGAGACCCAGTACTTC. The gene calls are TRBV7-2 and TRBJ2-5; D may be TRBD2 (7 bases). CDR1 SGHTA and CDR2 FQGNSA come from the germline V gene. The V end was cut by 3 bases, the J end by 2 bases, with 19 bases between. CDR3 length: 17 residues.

The chain links TRBV18 to TRBJ1-1, with 7 positions matching TRBD1. Trimming cost V 4 bases and J 11 bases; bases outside gene matches: 10. The CDR3 is 13 amino acids. Germline V gene lookup returns CDR1 KGHSH and CDR2 LQKENI. In DNA form, the CDR3 reads TGTGCCAGCTCACAAAACTCGGACAGGAACGCTTTCTTT. This codes for CASSQNSDRNAFF.

This clone showed up just once. V gene TRBV27 combines with J gene TRBJ1-2; TRBD1 might be the D (6 bases). Germline lookup yields CDR1 MNHEY and CDR2 SMNVEV (reference sequence). Trimming left V 4 bases short and J 5 bases short, with 11 bases between. This CDR3 spans 13 amino acids. The CDR3: CASSWDTRYGYTF. The CDR3 DNA follows: TGTGCCAGCAGTTGGGACACGCGATATGGCTACACCTTC.

The chain joins TRBV4-3 to TRBJ1-5; D unresolved. CDR1 and CDR2 from the germline V gene are LGHNA and YSLEER. The CDR3 is 15 amino acids. V dropped 1 base and J dropped 7 bases, with 14 bases sitting between them. CDR3 DNA sequence: TGCGCCAGCAGCCAAGGAATTCGGGTCAGGCAGCCCCAGCATTTT. Encoded protein: CASSQGIRVRQPQHF.

The rearrangement links TRBV10-2 to TRBJ2-7, with D perhaps matching TRBD2 (6 bases). The CDR3 is 13 amino acids. Trimming left V 9 bases short and J 2 bases short, with 14 bases between. Germline V lookup: CDR1 WSHSY, CDR2 SAAADI. The CDR3 sequence: CASTPGLTYEQYF. CDR3 in DNA: TGCGCCAGTACCCCCGGACTAACCTACGAGCAGTACTTC.

The CDR3: CASSYRTGPGELFF. For the CDR3, the DNA is TGCGCCAGCAGCTACAGGACAGGGCCCGGGGAGCTGTTTTTT. The chain carries TRBV5-1 and TRBJ2-2; 8 nucleotides align to TRBD1. V was clipped by 3 bases and J by 6 bases; unmatched bases: 4. The CDR3 extends over 14 amino acids. Germline V gene data show CDR1 as SGHRS and CDR2 as YFSETQ.

The chain links TRBV29-1 to TRBJ1-1; maybe TRBD1 (6 bases). V was clipped by 7 bases and J by 5 bases, with 11 bases between them. This CDR3 region has 11 residues. Germline CDR1 SQVTM, CDR2 ANQGSEA. In nucleotides, the CDR3 is TGCAGCGGGATAGGGGGGACTGAAGCTTTCTTT. Amino acids: CSGIGGTEAFF.

The chain has TRBV27 and TRBJ2-3; D not certain. The V gene lost 2 bases and the J gene lost 5 bases, with 11 bases spanning the gap. Germline V lookup: CDR1 MNHEY, CDR2 SMNVEV (reference sequence). The CDR3 runs to 14 residues. In nucleotides, the CDR3 is TGTGCCAGCAGTTTACGACCTATGGGAGATACGCAGTATTTT. It is translated as CASSLRPMGDTQYF.

This chain uses TRBV27 with TRBJ1-5; 10 bases align to TRBD1. The CDR3 has 16 amino acids. J gave up 4 bases and V 7 bases, and 10 bases lay outside the gene matches. Germline V CDR1 and CDR2: MNHEY, SMNVEV (reference sequence). This CDR3 is CASTKVGTGVNQPQHF. The CDR3 DNA follows: TGTGCCAGCACAAAAGTAGGGACAGGGGTTAATCAGCCCCAGCATTTT.

CDR3 region: CASSQAGPYGYTF. The CDR3 DNA follows: TGTGCCAGCAGCCAAGCAGGGCCCTATGGCTACACCTTC. The chain combines TRBV14 with TRBJ1-2, with a tentative D call TRBD1 (5 bases). The length of the CDR3 is 13 residues. V lost 1 base and J 4 bases, leaving 7 bases between the germline ends. Germline-derived CDR1 and CDR2 are SGHDN and FVKESK.

The chain carries TRBV4-1 and TRBJ2-7; 11 bases match TRBD2. The CDR3 has 16 amino acids. Germline CDR1 is MGHRA and CDR2 is YSYEKL. V gave up 3 bases and J gave up 3 bases; unmatched junction bases: 7. CDR3 protein: CASSQVAGGRLYEQYF. CDR3 sequence (DNA): TGCGCCAGCAGCCAGGTAGCGGGGGGGCGACTCTACGAGCAGTACTTC.

The J gene is TRBJ1-5, the V gene TRBV6-5; a weak D match, TRBD1 (5 bases). Germline V gene sequence: CDR1 MNHEY, CDR2 SVGAGI. The CDR3 has 14 residues. Trimming took 8 bases from V and 6 from J, leaving 17 bases between them. The DNA for the CDR3 is TGTGCCAGCTCCAGGGAGGGGCAAAGTCAGCCCCAGCATTTT. It codes for CASSREGQSQPQHF.

The rearrangement links TRBV9 to TRBJ1-3; D gene unclear. Trimming cost V 3 bases and J 8 bases, with 3 bases left between them. Germline V lookup: CDR1 SGDLS, CDR2 YYNGEE. CDR3 length: 10 residues. CDR3 DNA sequence: TGTGCCAGCAGCGGTTACACCATATATTTT. Translated, it gives CASSGYTIYF.

The rearrangement joins TRBV4-1 to TRBJ1-2; no clear D gene. Trimming removed 6 bases at V and 6 bases at J, with 8 bases between. The germline V gene encodes CDR1 MGHRA and CDR2 YSYEKL. CDR3 length equals 11 residues. CDR3 in amino acids: CASSQSDGYTF. The CDR3 nucleotides read TGCGCCAGCAGTCAAAGTGATGGCTACACCTTC.

This clone has just one count. The chain joins TRBV9 to TRBJ1-3; D might be TRBD1 (6 bases). V was cut by 2 bases and J by 0 bases, with 24 bases left in between. The germline CDR1 and CDR2 sequences are SGDLS and YYNGEE. The CDR3 spans 20 residues. The CDR3 spells CASSVSLGADLTHSGNTIYF. For the CDR3, the DNA is TGTGCCAGCAGCGTCTCCTTGGGGGCAGATTTAACTCACTCTGGAAACACCATATATTTT.

The chain is built from TRBV5-4 and TRBJ1-2; 10 nucleotides align to TRBD1. CDR3 size: 14 residues. Germline assignment: CDR1 SGHNT and CDR2 YYREEE (reference sequence). V lost 4 bases, J lost 8 bases, and 8 bases stayed unmatched. DNA of the CDR3: TGTGCCAGCAGCAGACAGGGGGCATTGTGGGGCTACACCTTC. It translates to CASSRQGALWGYTF. Variable domain in full (rest from reference TRBV5-4 and TRBJ1-2): ETGVTQSPTHLIKTRGQQVTLRCSSQSGHNTVSWYQQALGQGPQFIFQYYREEENGRGNFPPRFSGLQFPNYSSELNVNALELDDSALYLCASSRQGALWGYTFGSGTRLTVV.

This rearrangement joins TRBV7-9 to TRBJ2-1; TRBD2 aligns across 7 bases. The CDR3 covers 18 residues. The germline gives CDR1 SEHNR, CDR2 FQNEAQ (reference sequence). The V gene end was trimmed by 6 bases and the J gene end by 6 bases; junction bases not matched to a gene: 20. The CDR3: CASSRRPHRGDLSNEQFF. DNA for the CDR3: TGTGCCAGCAGTCGACGTCCCCATCGGGGGGACTTGAGCAATGAGCAGTTCTTC. Full variable domain (outside the CDR3, taken from reference TRBV7-9 and TRBJ2-1): DTGVSQNPRHKITKRGQNVTFRCDPISEHNRLYWYRQTLGQGPEFLTYFQNEAQLEKSRLLSDRFSAERPKGSFSTLEIQRTEQGDSAMYLCASSRRPHRGDLSNEQFFGPGTRLTVL.